These T cell receptor beta chains were read from a single sample in a study of T cell changes during pregnancy in multiple sclerosis. Clones were read by immunoSEQ multiplex PCR, and TCRdb kept only the in-frame ones, dropping some. The sample shows 50,000 to 65,000 clones, 88% of them seen only once. Sequenced material: peripheral blood, taken in the first trimester of pregnancy. The receptors originated from a female donor with multiple sclerosis, enrolled in a pregnancy study. Each CDR3 is given with its conserved first and last residue. D genes are given only for firm matches. The size entry is marked missing in some rows and otherwise reads once, few, many or a size class.

>TRBD2|TRBV7-2|-|TRBJ2-3
CASSLGLAGATDTQYF
>TRBD2|TRBV5-6|-|TRBJ2-1
CASSLGASGRSEQFF
>TRBD1|TRBV5-1|-|TRBJ2-2
CASSRQGKTGELFF
>-|TRBV19|-|TRBJ2-7
CASSTGQREGYEQYF
>-|TRBV7-9|-|TRBJ1-1
CASSYLENLNTEAFF
>-|TRBV30|few|TRBJ1-1
CACRGRENTEAFF
>TRBD2|TRBV5-4|-|TRBJ2-7
CASSWGGRYEQYF
>TRBD1|TRBV6-5|-|TRBJ1-1
CASSYDRGNTEAFF
>TRBD2|TRBV27|-|TRBJ2-1
CASRVVAGFNEQFF
>TRBD2|TRBV9|-|TRBJ2-1
CASSVDPAGGPYNEQFF
>TRBD1|TRBV4-1|-|TRBJ2-7
CASSPDPGQGVPYEQYF
>TRBD2|TRBV7-9|-|TRBJ2-1
CASSLGGLAGYNEQFF
>-|TRBV28|-|TRBJ1-5
CASREGGVLDQPQHF
>TRBD1|TRBV27|once|TRBJ2-1
CASSTDRGPVNEQFF
>-|TRBV4-1|-|TRBJ1-4
CASSQVGGRRVGEKLFF
>TRBD1|TRBV18|-|TRBJ1-1
CASSPTGGQRNTEAFF
>-|TRBV7-9|-|TRBJ2-7
CASSLGKTASYEQYF
>TRBD1|TRBV5-4|medium-sized|TRBJ1-3
CASSWANTGAGNTIYF
>-|TRBV19|-|TRBJ1-5
CASSFHRVSNQPQHF
>-|TRBV6-5|once|TRBJ1-3
CASSTDGSSGNTIYF
>-|TRBV4-1|-|TRBJ2-1
CASSQEGQTYNEQFF
>-|TRBV5-1|-|TRBJ1-1
CASSYGDQTLTEAFF
>-|TRBV30|-|TRBJ2-7
CAWSAGPPREQYF
>TRBD2|TRBV28|-|TRBJ2-7
CASSLWSTQAGEGQYF
>TRBD2|TRBV4-2|-|TRBJ2-2
CASSQTQGKGGSSGITGELFF
>TRBD2|TRBV5-1|-|TRBJ2-1
CASRKLAGEANEQFF
>TRBD1|TRBV30|-|TRBJ1-4
CAWRRQGNEKLFF
>TRBD2|TRBV7-2|-|TRBJ2-1
CASSPRTSGSWYEQFF
>TRBD2|TRBV10-3|-|TRBJ2-7
CAISESGTSGGEQYF
>-|TRBV11-1|-|TRBJ2-3
CASSRVVSDTQYF
>TRBD1|TRBV19|-|TRBJ2-7
CASSNISGTGGSYEQYF
>-|TRBV6-5|-|TRBJ2-3
CASSQTRDSTDTQYF
>TRBD2|TRBV5-1|-|TRBJ2-3
CASSLASGSPSADTQYF
>TRBD1|TRBV2|-|TRBJ2-1
CASSEIRGQGNEQFF
>-|TRBV30|-|TRBJ2-7
CAWKGGDSYEQYF
>TRBD2|TRBV7-7|-|TRBJ2-1
CASSLVGGSYNEQFF
>-|TRBV27|-|TRBJ1-2
CASSFGNGYTF
>-|TRBV7-2|once|TRBJ1-3
CASSQTFSGNTIYF
>-|TRBV27|once|TRBJ2-3
CASSLSWDSSTDTQYF
>TRBD2|TRBV5-1|once|TRBJ2-3
CASSLLAGEGNTQYF
>-|TRBV28|-|TRBJ2-7
CASTSVYPYEQYF
>-|TRBV6-5|-|TRBJ1-2
CASSYARGHGYTF
>TRBD2|TRBV5-1|-|TRBJ2-7
CASSSSSGQTYEQYF
>TRBD2|TRBV7-9|-|TRBJ2-1
CASSLASGSSNEQFF
>TRBD2|TRBV19|-|TRBJ2-1
CASSSSGWAYNEQFF